These 28 T cell receptor beta chains share one sample of origin, sequenced in a study of T cell responses to AZD1222 COVID-19 vaccine. Assay used: immunoSEQ multiplex PCR; TCRdb lists only in-frame clones, some missing. The sample carries about 97,000 clones, 70% to 90% recorded once. The sample was peripheral blood, taken on day 0 of AZD1222 vaccination. The receptors stem from an adult in good health.

CDR3 protein: CASSRLAGAGELFF. DNA for the CDR3: TGTGCCAGCAGTAGACTAGCGGGGGCCGGGGAGCTGTTTTTT. V is TRBV6-2 or TRBV6-3 and J is TRBJ2-2; 12 bases map to TRBD2. This CDR3 is 14 amino acids long. CDR1 and CDR2 (germline): MNHEY, SVGEGT. The J segment lost 6 bases and the V segment lost 5 bases, leaving 1 base of the junction unmatched.

This chain connects TRBV14 to TRBJ1-1; 9 bases are shared with TRBD1. Germline V gives CDR1 SGHDN, CDR2 FVKESK. With 4 bases clipped from V and 0 bases from J, the junction kept 12 bases outside the gene matches. This CDR3 has 18 amino acids. CDR3 amino acids: CASSPHHWTGALNTEAFF. CDR3 sequence (DNA): TGTGCCAGCAGCCCACATCATTGGACAGGGGCGTTGAACACTGAAGCTTTCTTT.

The chain combines TRBV12-3 or TRBV12-4 with TRBJ1-1; a possible D gene is TRBD1 (5 bases). The CDR3 loop spans 13 amino acids. Trimming pared 5 bases from V and 5 bases from J, leaving 12 bases between. The CDR3 sequence is CASSRQLRTEAFF. CDR3 in DNA: TGTGCCAGCAGTAGACAGTTGAGGACTGAAGCTTTCTTT.

The chain carries TRBV6-5 and TRBJ2-2; a possible D gene is TRBD1 (6 bases). The germline V gene encodes CDR1 MNHEY and CDR2 SVGAGI. The CDR3 is 16 amino acids. The V end lost 0 bases, the J end lost 7 bases, and 15 bases lay between the germline ends. CDR3 region: CASSYSMGAGDGELFF. The CDR3, as DNA: TGTGCCAGCAGTTACTCTATGGGGGCAGGTGACGGGGAGCTGTTTTTT.

CDR3 sequence reads: CASSSGTYTYQPQHF. CDR3 in DNA: TGTGCCAGCAGCTCAGGGACATACACTTATCAGCCCCAGCATTTT. The gene calls are TRBV6-6 and TRBJ1-5, with D tentatively TRBD1 (6 bases). V lost 6 bases and J lost 5, with 17 bases in between. Looked up from germline, CDR1 is MNHNY and CDR2 is SVGAGI (reference sequence). The CDR3 spans 15 residues.

This chain joins TRBV6-2 or TRBV6-3 and TRBJ1-1, with D unclear. This CDR3 is built from 12 residues. Trimming cost V 7 bases and J 6 bases, with 12 bases left between them. Per germline, CDR1 MNHEY and CDR2 SVGEGT. The CDR3 region is CASTPGGPEAFF. The CDR3 DNA is TGTGCCAGCACCCCGGGTGGACCTGAAGCTTTCTTT.

The V and J genes are TRBV14 and TRBJ1-1; TRBD1 agrees at 11 bases. Germline V gene lookup returns CDR1 SGHDN and CDR2 FVKESK. The CDR3 is made up of 17 amino acids. Trimming removed 0 bases from V and 0 bases from J; junction bases left unmatched: 3. This CDR3 is CASSQDWDRGLNTEAFF. The CDR3 DNA reads as TGTGCCAGCAGCCAAGATTGGGACAGGGGGTTGAACACTGAAGCTTTCTTT.

The V and J genes are TRBV11-3 and TRBJ2-7; 8 bases are a match to TRBD2. Germline CDR1 and CDR2: SGHNT and YENEEA. Trimming at V came to 6 bases and at J to 3 bases, leaving 10 bases not matched to a gene. The CDR3 has 15 residues. The CDR3 nucleotides are TGTGCCAGCAGGCGCGCGGGGGGCCCTATCTACGAGCAGTACTTC. It specifies CASRRAGGPIYEQYF.

The rearrangement uses TRBV6-5 and TRBJ1-1; perhaps TRBD1 as D (5 bases). The CDR3 runs to 14 residues. V dropped 10 bases and J dropped 6 bases, with 21 bases sitting between them. Germline V gene lookup returns CDR1 MNHEY and CDR2 SVGAGI. The CDR3 sequence: CAIFGTPGVAEAFF. For the CDR3, the DNA is TGTGCCATCTTCGGGACCCCTGGTGTAGCTGAAGCTTTCTTT.

On this clone: This CDR3 is also generated by other DNA sequences in the sample. DNA for the CDR3: TGTGCCAGCAGCCGGACGGTCAACTATGGCTACACCTTC. It encodes CASSRTVNYGYTF. The chain carries TRBV6-5 and TRBJ1-2; D is undetermined. The CDR3 consists of 13 residues. Germline loops: CDR1 MNHEY, CDR2 SVGAGI. V gave up 6 bases and J gave up 2 bases, with 10 bases separating them.

The chain uses TRBV25-1 and TRBJ2-7; TRBD2 is a possible D gene (6 bases). The germline V gene encodes CDR1 MGHDK and CDR2 SYGVNS. There are 15 residues in the CDR3. V was clipped by 2 bases and J by 5 bases, with 16 bases between them. CDR3 sequence: CASSENERATDEQYF. In DNA form, the CDR3 reads TGTGCCAGCAGTGAAAATGAGCGGGCTACCGACGAGCAGTACTTC.

The chain is built from TRBV28 and TRBJ2-7, with TRBD1 as a possible D gene (6 bases). From germline, CDR1 is MDHEN and CDR2 SYDVKM. The CDR3 is 18 residues long. The ends were cut back, 1 base at V and 1 base at J, with 20 bases in the middle. The CDR3 nucleotides read TGTGCCAGCAGTTTATTAGTTGCCGCTGGGGGCACTTCCTACGAGCAGTACTTC. As protein: CASSLLVAAGGTSYEQYF.

The chain couples TRBV30 to TRBJ1-3, with D possibly being TRBD1 (5 bases). Trimming removed 4 bases from V and 2 bases from J, with 12 bases in between. The CDR3 loop spans 14 amino acids. Germline values: CDR1 GTSNPN, CDR2 SVGIG (reference sequence). The CDR3 sequence: CAWTPRGAGNTIYF. As DNA, the CDR3 is TGTGCCTGGACCCCACGGGGCGCTGGAAACACCATATATTTT.

The rearrangement uses TRBV5-6 and TRBJ1-6; no clear D gene. The CDR3 extends over 15 amino acids. The V and J ends lost 5 bases and 0 bases respectively, with 9 bases between them. The germline V gene encodes CDR1 SGHDT and CDR2 YYEEEE. In nucleotides, the CDR3 is TGTGCCAGCAGGAATCTCGGCTCCTATAATTCACCCCTCCACTTT. Its protein is CASRNLGSYNSPLHF.

This chain links TRBV4-1 with TRBJ2-1; TRBD1 or TRBD2 may be the D gene (5 bases each). The CDR3 is 16 residues long. CDR1 and CDR2 (germline): MGHRA, YSYEKL. Trimming shortened V by 0 bases and J by 4 bases, and 13 bases separated the two germline ends. This chain's CDR3 is CASSQDLRDPYNEQFF. The CDR3 DNA reads as TGCGCCAGCAGCCAAGATCTCCGGGACCCTTACAATGAGCAGTTCTTC.

CDR3 bases: TGTGCCAGCAGTTACAAGAAACGGGGCGCTCCAGACTTCATGAACACTGAAGCTTTCTTT. Its translation is CASSYKKRGAPDFMNTEAFF. The chain employs TRBV6-2 or TRBV6-3 and TRBJ1-1; perhaps TRBD1 as D (5 bases). The CDR3 extends over 20 amino acids. Germline lookup yields CDR1 MNHEY and CDR2 SVGEGT. Trimming shortened V by 2 bases and J by 0 bases, and 25 bases separated the two germline ends.

The chain joins TRBV30 to TRBJ2-1; 8 bases match TRBD1. V lost 8 bases to trimming and J lost 6 bases; unmatched junction nucleotides: 12. The CDR3 is 14 residues long. CDR1 and CDR2 from the germline V gene are GTSNPN and SVGIG (reference sequence). DNA for the CDR3: TGTGCCGCCAGCCCGAACAGGGGGATCAATGAGCAGTTCTTC. Its translation: CAASPNRGINEQFF.

The gene calls are TRBV7-2 and TRBJ2-1; 12 nucleotides agree with TRBD2. V gave up 7 bases and J gave up 9 bases; unmatched junction bases: 13. This CDR3 comprises 16 residues. Germline V lookup: CDR1 SGHTA, CDR2 FQGNSA. Here the CDR3 DNA reads TGTGCCAGCACCCCTGGCGCTAGCGGGGGGGCACGTGAGCAGTTCTTC. Amino acids: CASTPGASGGAREQFF.

To note about this clone: This CDR3 is also generated by other DNA sequences in the sample. V usage is TRBV5-1 and J usage is TRBJ1-2; D not resolved. Germline V gene lookup returns CDR1 SGHRS and CDR2 YFSETQ. This CDR3 contains 13 residues. V lost 0 bases and J lost 5, with 8 bases in between. Here the CDR3 reads CASSLGSFYGYTF. The CDR3 coding sequence is TGCGCCAGCAGCTTGGGATCTTTTTATGGCTACACCTTC. The entire variable domain, with the rest obtained from reference TRBV5-1 and TRBJ1-2, is as follows: KAGVTQTPRYLIKTRGQQVTLSCSPISGHRSVSWYQQTPGQGLQFLFEYFSETQRNKGNFPGRFSGRQFSNSRSEMNVSTLELGDSALYLCASSLGSFYGYTFGSGTRLTVV.

The J gene is TRBJ1-2, the V gene TRBV10-2; D remains unclear. Trimming cost V 6 bases and J 7 bases, with 12 bases left between them. The CDR3 runs to 12 residues. Germline CDR1 and CDR2: WSHSY and SAAADI. CDR3 sequence: CASRREVGGYTF. For the CDR3, the DNA is TGCGCCAGCAGAAGGGAAGTTGGTGGCTACACCTTC.

CDR3 loop: CASSLAFGPTYEQYF. CDR3 nucleotide sequence: TGTGCCAGCAGCTTAGCTTTTGGCCCTACCTACGAGCAGTACTTC. The rearrangement joins TRBV11-3 to TRBJ2-7, with D hard to call. V lost 1 base, J lost 2 bases, and 12 bases lay in between. The CDR3 has 15 residues. Germline V gene data show CDR1 as SGHNT and CDR2 as YENEEA.

The chain combines TRBV11-2 with TRBJ2-4; no clear D gene. Trimming shortened V by 6 bases and J by 12 bases, and 3 bases separated the two germline ends. The length of the CDR3 is 8 residues. CDR1 is SGHAT, CDR2 FQNNGV, per germline. The CDR3 DNA reads TGTGCCAGCAGGAATCAGTACTTC. Amino acids: CASRNQYF.

V usage is TRBV19 and J usage is TRBJ2-2; TRBD2 matches 15 bases. The CDR3 runs 16 residues. Germline V lookup: CDR1 LNHDA, CDR2 SQIVND (reference sequence). J was trimmed by 6 bases and V by 6 bases; bases with no gene match: 5. The CDR3 bases are TGTGCCAGTAGCATAAGGACTAGCGGGGGGGCCGGGGAGCTGTTTTTT. It encodes CASSIRTSGGAGELFF.

Written as DNA, the CDR3 is TGCAGCGTCGAGGGACTACGGAGTCAAGAGACCCAGTACTTC. Translation: CSVEGLRSQETQYF. The chain joins TRBV29-1 to TRBJ2-5; 7 bases line up with TRBD2. The CDR3 runs to 14 residues. The germline V gene has CDR1 SQVTM and CDR2 ANQGSEA. The J segment lost 2 bases and the V segment lost 6 bases, leaving 9 bases of the junction unmatched.

This clone was seen only a few times. The chain carries TRBV3-1 (or the pseudogene TRBV3-2) and TRBJ2-5; TRBD2 agrees at 7 bases. There are 15 residues in the CDR3. J gave up 6 bases and V 0 bases, and 7 bases lay outside the gene matches. Germline V gene data show CDR1 as LGHDT and CDR2 as YNNKEL (reference sequence). The CDR3 region is CASSQEPSGGQTQYF. CDR3 in DNA: TGTGCCAGCAGCCAAGAACCTAGCGGTGGGCAGACCCAGTACTTC.

V and J are TRBV9 and TRBJ1-1; D remains unclear. V was shortened by 2 bases and J by 1 base, with 12 bases between the two germline ends. The CDR3 consists of 15 residues. The V gene's germline CDR1 is SGDLS and CDR2 YYNGEE. This chain's CDR3 is CASSVLPRPNTEAFF. CDR3 nucleotide sequence: TGTGCCAGCAGCGTTTTACCGAGACCGAACACTGAAGCTTTCTTT. Supplemented by reference TRBV9 and TRBJ1-1, the full variable domain reads DSGVTQTPKHLITATGQRVTLRCSPRSGDLSVYWYQQSLDQGLQFLIQYYNGEERAKGNILERFSAQQFPDLHSELNLSSLELGDSALYFCASSVLPRPNTEAFFGQGTRLTVV.

V usage is TRBV27 and J usage is TRBJ1-1; D uncertain. Germline values: CDR1 MNHEY, CDR2 SMNVEV (reference sequence). Trimming shortened V by 3 bases and J by 0 bases, and 11 bases separated the two germline ends. CDR3 length: 15 amino acids. CDR3 DNA sequence: TGTGCCAGCAGTTTCCGTGGGGTCGTGAACACTGAAGCTTTCTTT. Translated: CASSFRGVVNTEAFF.

The CDR3: CASSGSQGAGMNTEAFF. The CDR3 DNA reads as TGCGCCAGCAGCGGAAGCCAGGGGGCTGGCATGAACACTGAAGCTTTCTTT. The chain combines TRBV5-1 with TRBJ1-1; TRBD1 agrees at 8 bases. The germline gives CDR1 SGHRS, CDR2 YFSETQ. There are 17 residues in the CDR3. V lost 4 bases, J lost 0 bases, and 11 bases stayed unmatched.